The 22 T cell receptor beta chains below come from one sample, sequenced in a study of T cells in Graves' hyperthyroidism and ophthalmopathy. RNA transcripts yielded amplified TCR beta CDR3 regions. The primer set for the first-round RT-PCR of the TCR CDR3 was HTBI. Each CDR3 protein is one row after TCRdb ran MiXCR on the multiplex PCR reads. The sample has around 600,000 distinct CDR3 sequences, 13% to 15% seen once. The sequenced sample consisted of blood. The receptors stem from a woman between 45 and 65 years old with Graves' ophthalmopathy.

In its sample, this clonotype was seen many times. The V call is TRBV19, the J call TRBJ2-5; TRBD2 aligns across 11 bases. The germline V gene encodes CDR1 LNHDA and CDR2 SQIVND (reference sequence). J gave up 2 bases and V 7 bases, and 9 bases lay outside the gene matches. CDR3 length equals 16 residues. DNA of the CDR3: TGTGCCAGTAAGGAAACTAGCGGGAGACGTCAAGAGACCCAGTACTTC. This codes for CASKETSGRRQETQYF.

This clonotype was detected once. This clone may be a read error of a much larger clone one base away. The J gene is TRBJ1-1, the V gene TRBV7-3, with a tentative D call TRBD1 (5 bases). CDR1 SGHTA and CDR2 FQGTGA come from the germline V gene. This CDR3 contains 14 residues. The CDR3 protein is CASSVTQDNHEAFF. The CDR3 coding sequence is TGTGCCAGCAGCGTAACCCAGGACAACCATGAAGCTTTCTTT.

This clonotype was picked up many times. The chain links TRBV10-3 to TRBJ2-7, with a possible D match to TRBD1 (5 bases). Deletions cut 3 bases from V and 5 bases from J, with 11 bases between. The CDR3 has 13 residues. Germline lookup yields CDR1 ENHRY and CDR2 SYGVKD. In nucleotides, the CDR3 is TGTGCCATCAGTGAAAGGGGAAGCGACGAGCAGTACTTC. It encodes CAISERGSDEQYF.

Only a few counts were recorded for this clonotype. The chain joins TRBV12-3 or TRBV12-4 to TRBJ1-5; no clear D gene. Trimming shortened V by 4 bases and J by 4 bases, and 14 bases separated the two germline ends. The CDR3 covers 15 residues. The CDR3 DNA is TGTGCCAGCAGTTCACGCCCCGATTTGAATCAGCCCCAGCATTTT. Translating it yields CASSSRPDLNQPQHF.

This clonotype was recorded at least ten times. J is TRBJ2-7 and V is TRBV5-1; D is unclear. The V end was cut by 0 bases, the J end by 1 base, with 8 bases between. The CDR3 is 14 amino acids. Germline V gives CDR1 SGHRS, CDR2 YFSETQ. CDR3 sequence: CASSLDTGSYEQYF. CDR3 bases: TGCGCCAGCAGCTTGGATACCGGATCCTACGAGCAGTACTTC.

This clonotype was picked up a small number of times. The chain combines TRBV6-4 with TRBJ2-2; 7 nucleotides match TRBD2. V lost 2 bases to trimming and J lost 6 bases; unmatched junction nucleotides: 9. Per germline, CDR1 MRHNA and CDR2 SNTAGT. The CDR3 loop spans 16 amino acids. The CDR3 coding sequence is TGTGCCAGCAGTGACAGGACTAGAAAATCCCCCGGGGAGCTGTTTTTT. Translation: CASSDRTRKSPGELFF.

This clonotype was detected many times. The genes are TRBV4-3 and TRBJ1-1; 10 nucleotides match TRBD1. V shed 1 base and J 2 bases; nucleotides not matched to a gene: 4. Germline lookup yields CDR1 LGHNA and CDR2 YSLEER. This CDR3 has 16 amino acids. The CDR3 loop reads CASSQGQGADNTEAFF. The CDR3 bases are TGCGCCAGCAGCCAAGGACAGGGGGCTGATAACACTGAAGCTTTCTTT.

This clonotype occurred many times. The rearrangement uses TRBV28 and TRBJ1-5; 7 nucleotides align to TRBD1. The CDR3 covers 14 residues. Germline-derived CDR1 and CDR2 are MDHEN and SYDVKM. With V trimmed by 3 bases and J by 3 bases, 2 bases remained unmatched. The CDR3 DNA follows: TGTGCCAGCAGTTTGGACAGGATCAATCAGCCCCAGCATTTT. Its translation: CASSLDRINQPQHF.

This clonotype was recorded at least ten times. V usage is TRBV28 and J usage is TRBJ1-4, with D maybe TRBD1 (5 bases). The CDR3 covers 14 residues. V gave up 5 bases and J gave up 7 bases, with 14 bases separating them. Germline lookup yields CDR1 MDHEN and CDR2 SYDVKM. The chain's CDR3 is CASSPGIVREKLFF. CDR3 nucleotides: TGTGCCAGCAGTCCAGGGATTGTTCGTGAAAAACTGTTTTTT.

This clonotype appeared many times. In DNA form, the CDR3 reads TGCAGTGCTAGAGAGGGACAGGGGATATCCGAGCAGTACTTC. Translated: CSAREGQGISEQYF. The genes are TRBV20-1 and TRBJ2-7, with TRBD1 matching over 10 bases. The CDR3 covers 14 residues. Germline CDR1 reads DFQATT; CDR2 reads SNEGSKA (reference sequence). V trimming: 0 bases; J trimming: 6 bases; junction bases outside the gene matches: 5.

About this clonotype itself: A clone one base away is much larger, so this may be a read error. The V gene is TRBV2, the J gene TRBJ1-1, with D perhaps matching TRBD1 (5 bases). Germline CDR1 reads SNHLY; CDR2 reads FYNNEI. Trimming removed 7 bases at V and 9 bases at J, with 12 bases between. This CDR3 comprises 11 residues. The CDR3 region is CASNPGRKAFF. DNA for the CDR3: TGTGCCAGCAATCCGGGACGCAAAGCTTTCTTT.

This clonotype has ten or more counts. The chain recombines TRBV7-8 with TRBJ1-1; 7 nucleotides line up with TRBD1. Unmatched junction bases numbered 8, after V lost 5 bases and J lost 5 bases. Germline lookup yields CDR1 SGHVS and CDR2 FQNEAQ. This CDR3 is built from 14 residues. Written as DNA, the CDR3 is TGTGCCAGCAGCGCCTACAGGGGTGGAACTGAAGCTTTCTTT. As protein: CASSAYRGGTEAFF.

This clonotype showed up many times. Here the CDR3 DNA reads TGTGCCAGCAGCCCCGGGACAAGGGGTGGTGGCTACACCTTC. Translated, it gives CASSPGTRGGGYTF. The V gene is TRBV7-2, the J gene TRBJ1-2, with a weak D call TRBD1 (6 bases). V was pared by 5 bases and J by 7 bases, with 17 bases between. Germline CDR1 SGHTA, CDR2 FQGNSA. This CDR3 is 14 amino acids long. Drawing the rest from reference TRBV7-2 and TRBJ1-2, the complete variable domain is GAGVSQSPSNKVTEKGKDVELRCDPISGHTALYWYRQSLGQGLEFLIYFQGNSAPDKSGLPSDRFSAERTGGSVSTLTIQRTQQEDSAVYLCASSPGTRGGGYTFGSGTRLTVV.

This clonotype was seen at least ten times. The CDR3, as DNA: TGTGCCAGCAGCTCCCAGGGGCAGACTTACAATGAGCAGTTCTTC. Translating gives CASSSQGQTYNEQFF. The chain carries TRBV11-2 and TRBJ2-1; D is possibly TRBD1 (6 bases). V lost 4 bases and J 4 bases, leaving 14 bases between the germline ends. CDR1 SGHAT and CDR2 FQNNGV come from the germline V gene. The CDR3 is 15 residues long.

V usage is TRBV28 and J usage is TRBJ1-6; 8 bases map to TRBD1. V was clipped by 1 base and J by 10 bases; unmatched bases: 6. Germline V lookup: CDR1 MDHEN, CDR2 SYDVKM. The CDR3 contains 15 residues. The CDR3 nucleotides are TGTGCCAGCAGTTTATCCAGGGGGCGAAGGTCACCCCTCCACTTT. Protein: CASSLSRGRRSPLHF. The variable domain in full, completed from reference TRBV28 and TRBJ1-6, reads DVKVTQSSRYLVKRTGEKVFLECVQDMDHENMFWYRQDPGLGLRLIYFSYDVKMKEKGDIPEGYSVSREKKERFSLILESASTNQTSMYLCASSLSRGRRSPLHFGNGTRLTVT.

The chain carries TRBV19 and TRBJ2-1; D is possibly TRBD2 (6 bases). Germline assignment: CDR1 LNHDA and CDR2 SQIVND (reference sequence). Trimming pared 4 bases from V and 5 bases from J, leaving 18 bases between. This CDR3 has 16 amino acids. The CDR3: CASSTVGGGSDNEQFF. The DNA for the CDR3 is TGTGCCAGTAGTACCGTAGGTGGGGGGTCAGACAATGAGCAGTTCTTC.

This clonotype has ten or more counts. The chain uses TRBV5-1 and TRBJ2-7; 7 bases line up with TRBD2. Germline CDR1 reads SGHRS; CDR2 reads YFSETQ. The junction had 3 bases not matched to a gene; V was cut back by 3 bases and J by 3 bases. CDR3 length: 13 residues. The chain's CDR3 is CASSWEGYYEQYF. The CDR3, as DNA: TGCGCCAGCAGCTGGGAGGGCTACTACGAGCAGTACTTC. Complete variable domain (other parts from reference TRBV5-1 and TRBJ2-7): KAGVTQTPRYLIKTRGQQVTLSCSPISGHRSVSWYQQTPGQGLQFLFEYFSETQRNKGNFPGRFSGRQFSNSRSEMNVSTLELGDSALYLCASSWEGYYEQYFGPGTRLTVT.

This clonotype appeared many times. V and J are TRBV7-2 and TRBJ1-2, with D unclear. V was clipped by 2 bases and J by 7 bases, with 20 bases between them. The CDR3 contains 16 residues. Germline V gene data show CDR1 as SGHTA and CDR2 as FQGNSA. The CDR3: CASSLMWGRQAAGYTF. Here the CDR3 DNA reads TGTGCCAGCAGCTTAATGTGGGGTAGGCAGGCGGCTGGCTACACCTTC. The full variable domain, rest sourced from reference TRBV7-2 and TRBJ1-2, is GAGVSQSPSNKVTEKGKDVELRCDPISGHTALYWYRQSLGQGLEFLIYFQGNSAPDKSGLPSDRFSAERTGGSVSTLTIQRTQQEDSAVYLCASSLMWGRQAAGYTFGSGTRLTVV.

The genes are TRBV6-1 and TRBJ2-5; the D is unclear. This CDR3 spans 13 amino acids. Between the trimmed V and J ends, which lost 10 bases and 3 bases, there was a span of 15 bases. CDR1 is MNHNS and CDR2 is SASEGT in the germline V gene. This chain's CDR3 is CATTQRYEETQYF. CDR3 nucleotide sequence: TGTGCCACCACCCAGAGATATGAAGAGACCCAGTACTTC.

This clonotype occurred many times. The chain links TRBV19 to TRBJ1-1; 7 positions match TRBD1. Per the germline V gene, CDR1 is LNHDA and CDR2 is SQIVND (reference sequence). The J segment lost 1 base and the V segment lost 3 bases, leaving 5 bases of the junction unmatched. The CDR3 is made up of 15 amino acids. CDR3 amino acids: CASSITGDWNTEAFF. For the CDR3, the DNA is TGTGCCAGTAGTATCACAGGGGATTGGAACACTGAAGCTTTCTTT.

This clonotype showed up many times. The chain has TRBV29-1 and TRBJ2-7; 8 nucleotides line up with TRBD2. CDR1 and CDR2 from the germline V gene are SQVTM and ANQGSEA. The V segment lost 5 bases and the J segment 3 bases; nucleotides outside the gene matches: 3. The CDR3 contains 12 residues. DNA of the CDR3: TGCAGCGTTCGACTAGCGAGCTACGAGCAGTACTTC. As protein: CSVRLASYEQYF.

This clonotype was picked up many times. This chain links TRBV5-4 with TRBJ2-1; 8 bases match TRBD2. V was pared by 0 bases and J by 3 bases, with 5 bases of the junction left unmatched. This CDR3 is 16 amino acids long. Germline V gene lookup returns CDR1 SGHNT and CDR2 YYREEE (reference sequence). The CDR3 loop reads CASSLDPAGDYNEQFF. The CDR3, as DNA: TGTGCCAGCAGCTTGGACCCAGCGGGAGACTACAATGAGCAGTTCTTC.